This T cell receptor (beta chain) appears in the sequencing data of a study of blood T cell repertoires in COVID-19. Study-level information: The United States, Italy and Spain were the sources of the acute and convalescent COVID-19 samples. The analysed material was cDNA or gDNA that came from T cells, B-cell-depleted T cells, or PBMCs.

Per the authors' pipeline: Counts of nucleated cells, estimated from reference gene primer amplification, were obtained. Produced via immunoSEQ multiplex PCR; TCRdb's table is partial and in-frame only. The V and J calls and clone size were taken over from that table, and D and trimming were inferred from the DNA. The sample contains 95,000 to 150,000 clones, more than 75% of which appear only once. The length of the CDR3 is 12 residues. Germline CDR1 and CDR2: SEHNR and FQNEAQ (reference sequence). Concerning this clone itself: One end of the junction fails to match germline, which may point to a read error.

This receptor was identified in a man over 45 with acute or convalescent COVID-19. This chain joins TRBV7-9 and TRBJ2-3; 7 bases are a match to TRBD2. Sequenced input: peripheral blood. The CDR3 protein is CASRLAGDTQYF. The CDR3 coding sequence is TGTGCCAGCAGATTAGCGGGCGATACGCAGTATTTT.